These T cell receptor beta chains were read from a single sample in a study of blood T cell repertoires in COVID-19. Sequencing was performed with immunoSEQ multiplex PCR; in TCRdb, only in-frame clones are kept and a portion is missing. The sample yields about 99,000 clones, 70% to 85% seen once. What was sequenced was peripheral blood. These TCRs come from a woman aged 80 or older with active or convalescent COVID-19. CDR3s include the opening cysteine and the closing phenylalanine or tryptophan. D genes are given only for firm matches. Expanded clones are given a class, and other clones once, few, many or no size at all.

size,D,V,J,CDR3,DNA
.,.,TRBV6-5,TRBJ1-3,CASSYSILLGNTIYF,TGTGCCAGCAGTTACTCGATTTTACTCGGAAACACCATATATTTT
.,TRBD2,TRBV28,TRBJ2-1,CATAGGNYNEQFF,TGTGCCACTGCGGGGGGAAATTACAATGAGCAGTTCTTC
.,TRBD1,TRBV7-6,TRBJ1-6,CASSLGTGTGLSPLHF,TGTGCCAGCAGCTTAGGGACTGGGACAGGGCTTTCACCCCTCCACTTT
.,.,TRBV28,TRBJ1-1,CASSSPTGLWTEAFF,TGTGCCAGCAGTTCCCCTACAGGGCTATGGACTGAAGCTTTCTTT
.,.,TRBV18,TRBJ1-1,CASLPGVQGTEAFF,TGTGCCAGCTTACCGGGCGTTCAAGGCACTGAAGCTTTCTTT
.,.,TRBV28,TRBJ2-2,CASSFHAAGGGELFF,TGTGCCAGCAGTTTCCACGCGGCCGGGGGCGGGGAGCTGTTTTTT
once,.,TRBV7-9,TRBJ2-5,CASSFRLETQYF,TGTGCCAGCAGCTTCAGGTTGGAGACCCAGTACTTC
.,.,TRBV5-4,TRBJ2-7,CASSFPGGYEQYF,TGTGCCAGCAGCTTCCCAGGGGGGTACGAGCAGTACTTC
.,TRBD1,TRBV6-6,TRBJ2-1,CASSYLGQSNNEQFF,TGTGCCAGCAGTTACTTGGGACAGAGTAACAATGAGCAGTTCTTC
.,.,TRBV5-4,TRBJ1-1,CASSFPRVNTEAFF,TGTGCCAGCAGCTTCCCCAGGGTAAACACTGAAGCTTTCTTT
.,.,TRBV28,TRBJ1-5,CASTPGGNQPQHF,TGTGCCAGCACGCCAGGGGGCAATCAGCCCCAGCATTTT
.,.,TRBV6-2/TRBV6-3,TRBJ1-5,CASSYVSENQPQHF,TGTGCCAGCAGTTACGTGTCAGAAAATCAGCCCCAGCATTTT
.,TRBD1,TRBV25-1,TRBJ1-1,CASRPGQKNTEAFF,TGTGCCAGCAGGCCGGGACAGAAGAACACTGAAGCTTTCTTT
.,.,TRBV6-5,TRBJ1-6,CASKGQNNSPLHF,TGTGCCAGCAAAGGACAGAATAATTCACCCCTCCACTTT
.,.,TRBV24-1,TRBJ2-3,CATSDPRQGLYTQYF,TGTGCCACCAGTGATCCCCGACAGGGACTTTATACGCAGTATTTT
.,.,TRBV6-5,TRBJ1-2,CASRYGQRYGYTF,TGTGCCAGCAGATACGGACAGCGTTATGGCTACACCTTC
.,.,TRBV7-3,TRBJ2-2,CASSLTLRGSNTGELFF,TGTGCCAGCAGCTTAACGTTACGGGGATCGAACACCGGGGAGCTGTTTTTT
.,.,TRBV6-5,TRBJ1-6,CASVSSSYNSPLHF,TGTGCCAGCGTCTCTAGCTCCTATAATTCACCCCTCCACTTT
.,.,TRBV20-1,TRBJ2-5,CSAPEETQYF,TGCAGTGCCCCAGAAGAGACCCAGTACTTC
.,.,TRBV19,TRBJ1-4,CASSRRVIGATNEKLFF,TGTGCCAGTAGTCGCCGGGTCATCGGAGCGACTAATGAAAAACTGTTTTTT
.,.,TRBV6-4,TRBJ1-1,CASSVDRNTEAFF,TGTGCCAGCAGTGTCGACAGGAACACTGAAGCTTTCTTT
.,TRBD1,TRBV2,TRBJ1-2,CASRDRAGYGYTF,TGTGCCAGCCGTGACAGGGCAGGCTATGGCTACACCTTC
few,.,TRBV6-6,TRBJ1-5,CASSLESSNQPQHF,TGTGCCAGCAGCCTCGAGTCGAGCAATCAGCCCCAGCATTTT
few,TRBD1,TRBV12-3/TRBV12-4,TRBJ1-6,CASSLETGGPLHF,TGTGCCAGCAGTTTAGAGACAGGGGGCCCCCTCCACTTT
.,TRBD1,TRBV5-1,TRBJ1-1,CASSLATGANTEAFF,TGCGCCAGCAGCTTGGCAACAGGGGCGAACACTGAAGCTTTCTTT
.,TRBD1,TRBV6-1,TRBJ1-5,CASSVIIPGTGSNQPQHF,TGTGCCAGCAGTGTTATAATTCCCGGGACAGGGAGCAATCAGCCCCAGCATTTT
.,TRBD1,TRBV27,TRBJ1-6,CASSLSVGQGNSPLHF,TGTGCCAGCAGTTTAAGTGTGGGACAGGGCAATTCACCCCTCCACTTT
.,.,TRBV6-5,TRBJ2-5,CASIQRDIGTQYF,TGTGCCAGCATCCAACGGGACATAGGGACCCAGTACTTC
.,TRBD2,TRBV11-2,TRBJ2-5,CASSVGLAGGGQETQYF,TGTGCCAGCAGCGTGGGACTAGCGGGAGGAGGGCAAGAGACCCAGTACTTC
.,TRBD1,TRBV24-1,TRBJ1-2,CATSDLAPGQGYGYTF,TGTGCCACCAGTGATTTGGCTCCGGGACAGGGGTATGGCTACACCTTC
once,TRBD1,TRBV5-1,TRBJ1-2,CASSFIPGQNYGYTF,TGCGCCAGCAGCTTCATCCCGGGACAGAACTATGGCTACACCTTC
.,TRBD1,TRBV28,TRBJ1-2,CASSFAQGVAYGYTF,TGTGCCAGCAGTTTTGCCCAGGGGGTCGCCTATGGCTACACCTTC
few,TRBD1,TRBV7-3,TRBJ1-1,CASSLNAGGLTEAFF,TGTGCCAGCAGCTTAAACGCAGGGGGCCTAACTGAAGCTTTCTTT
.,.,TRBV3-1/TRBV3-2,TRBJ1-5,CASSQGQNQPQHF,TGTGCCAGCAGCCAAGGCCAGAATCAGCCCCAGCATTTT
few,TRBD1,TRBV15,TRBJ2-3,CATSRDFRTGHTDTQYF,TGTGCCACCAGCAGAGATTTCCGGACAGGGCACACAGATACGCAGTATTTT
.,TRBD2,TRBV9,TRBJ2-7,CASSVDGLAGGLRFSEQYF,TGTGCCAGCAGCGTAGATGGGCTAGCGGGAGGGCTTAGGTTTTCCGAGCAGTACTTC
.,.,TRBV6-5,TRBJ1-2,CASSYRGQNYGYTF,TGTGCCAGCAGTTACCGTGGACAGAACTATGGCTACACCTTC
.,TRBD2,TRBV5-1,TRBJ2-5,CASGGGTPTETQYF,TGCGCCAGCGGGGGGGGGACCCCAACAGAGACCCAGTACTTC
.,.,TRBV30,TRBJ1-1,CAWTIPPNENTEAFF,TGTGCCTGGACCATTCCTCCTAATGAGAACACTGAAGCTTTCTTT
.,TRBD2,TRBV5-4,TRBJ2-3,CASSSLAGGPVNTQYF,TGTGCCAGCAGCTCACTAGCGGGAGGGCCGGTAAATACGCAGTATTTT
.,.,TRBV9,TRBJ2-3,CASSSRLVDTQYF,TGTGCCAGCAGCTCGAGACTAGTTGATACGCAGTATTTT
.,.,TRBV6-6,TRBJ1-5,CASSYPGHTQPQHF,TGTGCCAGCAGTTACCCGGGACATACTCAGCCCCAGCATTTT
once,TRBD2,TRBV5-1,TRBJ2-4,CASSLEHGGAGIQYF,TGCGCCAGCAGCTTGGAGCACGGGGGGGCCGGCATTCAGTACTTC
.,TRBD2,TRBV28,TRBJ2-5,CAIATTSGLRETQYF,TGTGCCATTGCGACGACTAGCGGGCTTAGGGAGACCCAGTACTTC
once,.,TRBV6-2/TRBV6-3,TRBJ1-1,CASSLGLLNTEAFF,TGTGCCAGCAGTTTAGGACTGTTGAACACTGAAGCTTTCTTT
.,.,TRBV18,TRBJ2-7,CASSFDRNTYEQYF,TGTGCCAGCTCGTTTGACAGAAATACCTACGAGCAGTACTTC
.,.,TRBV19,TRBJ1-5,CASSSVINQPQHF,TGTGCCAGTAGTTCGGTGATAAATCAGCCCCAGCATTTT
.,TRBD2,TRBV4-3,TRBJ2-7,CASSQTRGSPVALAHSEQYF,TGCGCCAGCAGCCAAACCCGCGGGAGCCCCGTCGCCCTTGCACACTCCGAGCAGTACTTC
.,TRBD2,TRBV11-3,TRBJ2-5,CASSLEPQRGGVKTQYF,TGTGCCAGCAGCTTAGAACCCCAGCGGGGGGGCGTGAAGACCCAGTACTTC